Presented here are 20 T cell receptor beta chains from one specimen sequenced in a study of PD-1 blockade in classical Hodgkin lymphoma. Noted time point: cycle 4 day 1 (C4D1), after around six weeks of nivolumab. Each of the patients experienced relapse following autologous stem cell transplantation, and their brentuximab vedotin exposure differed. Method: immunoSEQ multiplex PCR; TCRdb's copy keeps in-frame clones and lacks some. The table lists 100,000 or so clones, around 90% of them singletons. The sample here was peripheral blood mononuclear cells (PBMCs), taken before the fourth cycle of nivolumab. These receptors originate from a human donor with classical Hodgkin lymphoma.

The CDR3 sequence: CAWTSVGGEQFF. CDR3 coding DNA: TGTGCCTGGACTAGCGTCGGGGGTGAGCAGTTCTTC. The chain links TRBV30 to TRBJ2-1, with D possibly TRBD2 on 6 matching bases. The CDR3 is made up of 12 amino acids. Trimming cost V 4 bases and J 9 bases, with 13 bases left between them. Germline loops: CDR1 GTSNPN, CDR2 SVGIG (reference sequence).

The chain joins TRBV6-5 to TRBJ2-1, with a weak D call TRBD2 (6 bases). The germline V gene encodes CDR1 MNHEY and CDR2 SVGAGI. The ends were cut back, 2 bases at V and 8 bases at J, with 16 bases in the middle. The CDR3 sequence is 15 residues long. CDR3 DNA: TGTGCCAGCAGTTACGATCCGCGGCGCGGGGATGAGCAGTTCTTC. As protein: CASSYDPRRGDEQFF.

The rearrangement links TRBV28 to TRBJ2-3; tentatively, D is TRBD1 (5 bases). V lost 5 bases to trimming and J lost 4 bases, with 10 bases between them. The germline CDR1 and CDR2 sequences are MDHEN and SYDVKM. CDR3 size: 13 residues. The CDR3 loop is CASSPPGPDTQYF. CDR3 nucleotide sequence: TGTGCCAGCAGTCCCCCAGGGCCAGATACGCAGTATTTT.

The J gene is TRBJ2-7, the V gene TRBV27; 12 nucleotides line up with TRBD2. V shed 6 bases and J 2 bases; nucleotides not matched to a gene: 8. Germline V lookup: CDR1 MNHEY, CDR2 SMNVEV (reference sequence). This CDR3 has 16 residues. The chain's CDR3 is CASSHVLAGGPYEQYF. The CDR3 DNA sequence: TGTGCCAGCAGCCACGTACTAGCGGGAGGCCCCTACGAGCAGTACTTC.

The V call is TRBV10-3, the J call TRBJ1-3; no firm D call. The germline V gene encodes CDR1 ENHRY and CDR2 SYGVKD. This CDR3 has 14 residues. Trimming took off 3 bases at V and 0 bases at J, with 6 bases between the two ends. The CDR3: CAISEGSSGNTIYF. CDR3 nucleotides: TGTGCCATCAGTGAAGGGAGCTCTGGAAACACCATATATTTT.

The chain links TRBV28 to TRBJ1-1; D is perhaps TRBD1 (6 bases). The CDR3 has 15 amino acids. V lost 5 bases and J 2 bases, leaving 15 bases between the germline ends. Germline CDR1 MDHEN, CDR2 SYDVKM. The DNA of the CDR3 is TGTGCCAGCAGTGGCAGGGGTGTCCTAAACACTGAAGCTTTCTTT. Translated: CASSGRGVLNTEAFF.

V gene TRBV7-9 combines with J gene TRBJ2-7; no clear D. Germline V gene data show CDR1 as SEHNR and CDR2 as FQNEAQ (reference sequence). This CDR3 has 15 amino acids. V was cut by 0 bases and J by 5 bases, with 14 bases left in between. CDR3 residues: CASSLADRPKNEQYF. CDR3 DNA: TGTGCCAGCAGCTTAGCGGACCGTCCCAAGAACGAGCAGTACTTC.

The rearrangement uses TRBV7-9 and TRBJ1-1; unclear D gene. Germline-derived CDR1 and CDR2 are SEHNR and FQNEAQ (reference sequence). V gave up 10 bases and J gave up 3 bases, with 12 bases separating them. The CDR3 has 12 amino acids. The CDR3 bases are TGTGCCACCTCTCCGGAGTACACTGAAGCTTTCTTT. Translated: CATSPEYTEAFF.

The chain has TRBV7-6 and TRBJ2-6; 7 nucleotides agree with TRBD1. The CDR3 contains 20 residues. Per germline, CDR1 SGHVS and CDR2 FNYEAQ. V shed 2 bases and J 0 bases; nucleotides not matched to a gene: 13. The CDR3 loop reads CASSLIIGDRAPSGANVLTF. CDR3 DNA: TGTGCCAGCAGCTTAATTATCGGCGACAGGGCACCCTCTGGGGCCAACGTCCTGACTTTC.

The rearrangement uses TRBV21-1 and TRBJ2-7; the table's D call TRBD1 went unverified against the DNA. TRBV21-1 is shown as a pseudogene. The CDR3 is 15 residues long. As DNA, the CDR3 is TGTGCCAGCAGCAATGGGGCTAGTCATCACTACGAGCAGTACTTC. As protein: CASSNGASHHYEQYF.

The genes are TRBV19 and TRBJ2-3; D unclear. This CDR3 is built from 13 residues. V dropped 4 bases and J dropped 3 bases, with 8 bases sitting between them. CDR1 is LNHDA and CDR2 is SQIVND in the germline V gene (reference sequence). The DNA of the CDR3 is TGTGCCAGTAGTAGGAGAACGACAGATACGCAGTATTTT. Encoded protein: CASSRRTTDTQYF.

In its sample, this clone was seen once. This sequence joins TRBV19 and TRBJ2-7; 10 bases are shared with TRBD1. This CDR3 has 15 residues. The V and J ends lost 10 bases and 4 bases, in that order; junction bases with no gene match: 13. CDR1 is LNHDA, CDR2 SQIVND, per germline (reference sequence). CDR3 residues: CATALRTGGNYEQYF. CDR3 in DNA: TGTGCCACCGCCTTAAGGACAGGGGGAAATTACGAGCAGTACTTC.

The V gene is TRBV4-3, the J gene TRBJ1-5; no reliable D call. This CDR3 has 15 residues. Per the germline V gene, CDR1 is LGHNA and CDR2 is YSLEER. V was shortened by 5 bases and J by 1 base, with 12 bases between the two germline ends. CDR3 sequence (DNA): TGCGCCAGCAGCTCAACCTGGGGAAGCAATCAGCCCCAGCATTTT. It is translated as CASSSTWGSNQPQHF.

The V and J genes are TRBV7-8 and TRBJ1-2, with TRBD1 matching over 9 bases. CDR3 size: 14 residues. Germline lookup yields CDR1 SGHVS and CDR2 FQNEAQ. The V and J ends lost 5 bases and 4 bases, in that order; junction bases with no gene match: 5. The CDR3 DNA sequence: TGTGCCAGCAGCAATCCGGGACAGGGCTATGGCTACACCTTC. Residues: CASSNPGQGYGYTF.

This CDR3 reads CASSPGSPGNEKLFF. DNA for the CDR3: TGTGCCAGCAGCCCCGGGTCCCCCGGGAATGAAAAACTGTTTTTT. J is TRBJ1-4 and V is TRBV7-9; D call uncertain. Germline loops: CDR1 SEHNR, CDR2 FQNEAQ (reference sequence). Trimming removed 5 bases from V and 5 bases from J, with 15 bases in between. The CDR3 covers 15 residues.

The V and J genes are TRBV7-9 and TRBJ2-1, with TRBD2 matching over 8 bases. The J segment lost 1 base and the V segment lost 9 bases, leaving 5 bases of the junction unmatched. Germline V lookup: CDR1 SEHNR, CDR2 FQNEAQ (reference sequence). The CDR3 spans 14 residues. CDR3 bases: TGTGCCAGAGAGAGCGGGGGTTCCTACAATGAGCAGTTCTTC. Translating it yields CARESGGSYNEQFF.

This clone came up a few times. This rearrangement joins TRBV7-9 to TRBJ1-1; unclear D gene. There are 11 residues in the CDR3. The germline V gene encodes CDR1 SEHNR and CDR2 FQNEAQ (reference sequence). Trimming took off 3 bases at V and 1 base at J, with 0 bases between the two ends. The CDR3 DNA reads as TGTGCCAGCAGCTTGAACACTGAAGCTTTCTTT. It codes for CASSLNTEAFF. Using reference TRBV7-9 and TRBJ1-1 for the parts outside the CDR3, the full variable domain is DTGVSQNPRHKITKRGQNVTFRCDPISEHNRLYWYRQTLGQGPEFLTYFQNEAQLEKSRLLSDRFSAERPKGSFSTLEIQRTEQGDSAMYLCASSLNTEAFFGQGTRLTVV.

This clone was seen a single time. The rearrangement joins TRBV11-2 to TRBJ2-7; 7 nucleotides line up with TRBD1. Losses at the gene ends were 4 bases for V and 0 bases for J; bases not matched to a gene: 6. The CDR3 loop spans 15 amino acids. Germline V CDR1 and CDR2: SGHAT, FQNNGV. The DNA of the CDR3 is TGTGCCAGCAGCTCGATGACAGGGCTCTCCTACGAGCAGTACTTC. Its translation is CASSSMTGLSYEQYF.

DNA for the CDR3: TGTGCCAGTAGTATTCCGGGGGGGGATACGCAGTATTTT. Amino acid sequence: CASSIPGGDTQYF. The chain is built from TRBV19 and TRBJ2-3, with TRBD2 matching 8 bases. The germline V gene encodes CDR1 LNHDA and CDR2 SQIVND (reference sequence). The CDR3 has 13 residues. The V gene end was trimmed by 3 bases and the J gene end by 6 bases; junction bases not matched to a gene: 2.

This chain links TRBV19 with TRBJ2-2; either TRBD1 or TRBD2 may supply D (5 bases each). Trimming took 6 bases from V and 7 from J, leaving 15 bases between them. The CDR3 totals 14 residues. Per germline, CDR1 LNHDA and CDR2 SQIVND (reference sequence). CDR3 amino acids: CASSGTRVGGELFF. The CDR3 coding sequence is TGTGCCAGTAGCGGGACCAGGGTCGGCGGGGAGCTGTTTTTT. The variable domain in full, completed from reference TRBV19 and TRBJ2-2, reads DGGITQSPKYLFRKEGQNVTLSCEQNLNHDAMYWYRQDPGQGLRLIYYSQIVNDFQKGDIAEGYSVSREKKESFPLTVTSAQKNPTAFYLCASSGTRVGGELFFGEGSRLTVL.